A selection of T cell receptor beta chains follows, all from one sample in a study of T cell responses to AZD1222 COVID-19 vaccine. TCRdb keeps only in-frame clones here, not all; method: immunoSEQ multiplex PCR. The data show some 100,000 clones, nearly 95% seen once. The material sequenced was peripheral blood, taken on day 0 of AZD1222 vaccination. The receptors here all came from an adult in good health. CDR3s include the opening cysteine and the closing phenylalanine or tryptophan. D genes are given only for firm matches. Clone size appears in some rows only: once, few, many, or a class for an expanded clone.

d_gene	v_gene	j_gene	abundance	CDR3aa	CDR3nt
TRBD2	TRBV5-4	TRBJ2-1	.	CASSPGLAGEETYNEQFF	TGTGCCAGCAGCCCCGGACTAGCGGGAGAGGAAACCTACAATGAGCAGTTCTTC
TRBD2	TRBV6-1	TRBJ2-7	once	CASSGRGKGGTYPVYEQYF	TGTGCCAGCAGTGGCCGCGGAAAGGGAGGGACCTACCCCGTCTACGAGCAGTACTTC
.	TRBV5-1	TRBJ2-5	once	CASSYSGTPTETQYF	TGCGCCAGCAGTTACTCTGGGACTCCCACGGAGACCCAGTACTTC
.	TRBV3-1/TRBV3-2	TRBJ2-2	.	CASSHGPTGELFF	TGTGCCAGCAGCCATGGGCCCACCGGGGAGCTGTTTTTT
.	TRBV6-1	TRBJ1-1	once	CASSEQREAEAFF	TGTGCCAGCAGTGAACAAAGAGAGGCTGAAGCTTTCTTT
TRBD1	TRBV7-8	TRBJ1-1	.	CASSLAGTGGTEAFF	TGTGCCAGCAGCTTAGCGGGGACAGGGGGCACTGAAGCTTTCTTT
.	TRBV30	TRBJ2-7	.	CAWSGQKYEQYF	TGTGCCTGGAGTGGCCAGAAATACGAGCAGTACTTC
.	TRBV5-6	TRBJ1-2	.	CASSLGKLTYGYTF	TGTGCCAGCAGCTTGGGCAAGCTTACCTATGGCTACACCTTC
.	TRBV28	TRBJ1-1	.	CASYRTEAFF	TGTGCCAGTTACAGGACCGAAGCTTTCTTT
TRBD2	TRBV6-4	TRBJ2-5	.	CASSELAGGETQYF	TGTGCCAGCAGTGAACTAGCGGGAGGAGAGACCCAGTACTTC
.	TRBV19	TRBJ2-1	.	CASRGSPGNEQFF	TGTGCCAGTAGAGGATCCCCTGGCAATGAGCAGTTCTTC
TRBD1	TRBV7-2	TRBJ2-7	.	CASSLVGGQGGYEQYF	TGTGCCAGCAGCTTAGTGGGGGGACAGGGTGGTTACGAGCAGTACTTC
.	TRBV5-1	TRBJ1-1	.	CASSSPGEGEAFF	TGCGCCAGCAGCTCCCCCGGGGAGGGGGAAGCTTTCTTT
TRBD2	TRBV28	TRBJ2-7	.	CASPTDSGRPYEQYF	TGTGCCAGCCCCACAGATAGCGGGAGGCCTTACGAGCAGTACTTC
.	TRBV29-1	TRBJ1-1	.	CSVSQGLNTEAFF	TGCAGCGTTTCTCAGGGCCTGAACACTGAAGCTTTCTTT
.	TRBV7-9	TRBJ2-1	.	CASSFPGLNTNEQFF	TGTGCCAGCAGCTTTCCGGGACTGAATACCAATGAGCAGTTCTTC
.	TRBV2	TRBJ2-1	.	CASITIRRASYNEQFF	TGTGCCAGCATCACTATTCGGAGGGCCTCCTACAATGAGCAGTTCTTC